This T cell receptor (beta chain) was identified during a study of glioma-infiltrating T cells (dated by TCRdb to the mid-2010s). As for the study more broadly: The low-grade gliomas were WHO grade II oligodendrogliomas or astrocytomas, while the glioblastomas were WHO grade IV tumors sampled at initial diagnosis rather than at recurrent diagnosis. Glioma patients received dexamethasone for six or fewer days before surgery. The sequencing target for blood libraries was about 4- to 11-fold coverage of 950,000 to 1,000,000 peripheral T cells. Sequencing of TCR alpha- and beta-chain repertoires was performed on glioma tissue, on non-neoplastic brain tissue, and on matched peripheral blood mononuclear cells. To gauge divergence between tissue and blood T-cell populations, every tissue-infiltrating repertoire was compared against the peripheral blood repertoire from the same patient. The paired cohort comprised three low-grade glioma patients, 8 or 9 primary glioblastoma patients and three non-glioma patients contributing non-neoplastic brain tissue.

Immediately after resection, surgical brain or tumor specimens were cryofrozen in liquid nitrogen, and peripheral blood cells were collected at the same time. TCR alpha and beta CDR3 regions were amplified with the iRepertoire nested amplicon-rescue multiplex PCR (arm-PCR) platform from RNA. For one-step reverse transcription and amplification, 100-400 ng of tissue mRNA or PBMC total RNA was used as input. Following bead purification, Illumina adapters were added through a secondary multiplex PCR, and the libraries were then gel-purified between 200 and 400 bp. The libraries contained internal 6-nucleotide barcodes that were used for demultiplexing. The libraries were sequenced on an Illumina MiSeq using 2x220 or 2x250 nucleotide paired-end reads. The published analysis was carried out like this. Paired reads were merged using FLASH 1.2.11 and were aligned to the GRCh37 human genome using BWA-MEM, after which TRA and TRB reads were extracted. An IMGT-derived reference of cassette sequences and CDR3 motifs, with pseudogenes included, was used for V and J assignment. Three-frame translation of reads was performed, and productive CDR3s were defined as those with a C...FGXG motif and no stop codons. Clonotypes were defined as unique combinations of V-J cassette pair and CDR3 amino acid sequence. Hamming distance filtering was applied to reads, with thresholds set by the sequence error rate of each sample in mapped regions. Through fastp at Q25 and MiXCR, TCRdb rebuilt clones from the public reads, retaining in-frame beta chains. Entries are consolidated by CDR3 protein sequence, retaining the most common genes and DNA. What appears here as the V and J calls and clone size reflects TCRdb's work, not the paper's. The sample table holds 300,000 to 400,000 distinct CDR3 sequences, of which around 38% were seen once. The top ten constitute about 11% of the sample.

This clonotype came up many times. No antigen is known for it. No much larger clone is present one base from it, and per-base qualities are unavailable. Overall results and qualifications from the work: Patients with low tissue-blood divergence were marked by a signature set of shared blood CDR3 motifs, and this signature set was depleted in highly divergent patients. Only a very small number of CDR3 sequences turned up in both tissue and blood, a result put down to high CDR3 diversity combined with limited sampling. VJ-independent divergence between tissue and blood was found to be below expectation in non-neoplastic patients but above expectation in all gliomas, particularly low-grade gliomas. Group comparisons were based on small numbers of patients: three non-neoplastic, three low-grade glioma and 7 to 9 glioblastoma patients.

Including cysteine and phenylalanine, the CDR3 has 14 amino acids. Left in the record is the CDR3 DNA by itself, 42 bases read in frame from the first base. Cut back by 7 bases and 2 bases, the V and J ends lie 14 bases apart. CDR1 MDHEN and CDR2 SYDVKM were looked up in the germline V gene. Specimen: glioma tissue, nonneoplastic brain tissue, or PBMCs (not recorded which). This receptor was obtained from a human donor with low-grade glioma or glioblastoma, undergoing nonglioma brain surgery, or in good health (not recorded which). The chain was built from TRBV28 and TRBJ1-1; no D gene can be assigned with confidence. The DNA sequence is given as TGTGCCAGCATTATCGGGCAGTCAAACACTGAAGCTTTCTTT. This yields the protein CASIIGQSNTEAFF.